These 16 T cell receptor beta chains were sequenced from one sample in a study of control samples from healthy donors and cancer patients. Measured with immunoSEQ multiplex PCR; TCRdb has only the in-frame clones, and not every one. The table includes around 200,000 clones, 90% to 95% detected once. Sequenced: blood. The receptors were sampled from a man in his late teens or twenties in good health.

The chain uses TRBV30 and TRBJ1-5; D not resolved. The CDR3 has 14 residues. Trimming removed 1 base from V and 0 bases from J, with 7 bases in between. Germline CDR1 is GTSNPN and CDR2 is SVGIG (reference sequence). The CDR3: CAWSGGNSNQPQHF. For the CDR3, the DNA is TGTGCCTGGAGTGGCGGGAATAGCAATCAGCCCCAGCATTTT.

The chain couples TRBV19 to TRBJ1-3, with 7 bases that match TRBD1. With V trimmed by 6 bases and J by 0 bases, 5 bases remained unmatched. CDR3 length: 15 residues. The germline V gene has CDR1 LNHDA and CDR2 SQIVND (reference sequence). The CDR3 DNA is TGTGCCAGTAGAGACGACAGGGCCTCTGGAAACACCATATATTTT. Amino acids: CASRDDRASGNTIYF.

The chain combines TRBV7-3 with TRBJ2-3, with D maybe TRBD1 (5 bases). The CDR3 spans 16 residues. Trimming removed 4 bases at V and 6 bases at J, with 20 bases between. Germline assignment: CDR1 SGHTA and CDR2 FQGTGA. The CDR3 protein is CASSWGPSWAGDTQYF. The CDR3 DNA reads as TGTGCCAGCAGCTGGGGCCCTTCCTGGGCCGGGGATACGCAGTATTTT.

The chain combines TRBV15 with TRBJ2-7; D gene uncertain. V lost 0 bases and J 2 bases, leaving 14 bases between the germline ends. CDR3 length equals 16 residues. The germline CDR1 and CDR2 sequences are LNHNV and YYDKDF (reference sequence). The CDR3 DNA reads TGTGCCACCAGCAGAGAGACGACGGGTCTTACCTACGAGCAGTACTTC. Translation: CATSRETTGLTYEQYF.

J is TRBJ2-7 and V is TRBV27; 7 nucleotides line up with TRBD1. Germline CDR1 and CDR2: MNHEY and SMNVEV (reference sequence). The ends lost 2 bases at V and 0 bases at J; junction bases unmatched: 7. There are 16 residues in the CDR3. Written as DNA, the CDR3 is TGTGCCAGCAGTTTAAGGGGACAGTCTTTCTCCTACGAGCAGTACTTC. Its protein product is CASSLRGQSFSYEQYF.

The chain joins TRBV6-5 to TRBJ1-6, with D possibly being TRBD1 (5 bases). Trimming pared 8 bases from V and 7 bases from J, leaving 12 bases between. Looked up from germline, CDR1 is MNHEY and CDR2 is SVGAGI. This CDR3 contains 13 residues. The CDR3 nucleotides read TGTGCCAGCCAAAGGGGACTCAATTCACCCCTCCACTTT. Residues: CASQRGLNSPLHF.

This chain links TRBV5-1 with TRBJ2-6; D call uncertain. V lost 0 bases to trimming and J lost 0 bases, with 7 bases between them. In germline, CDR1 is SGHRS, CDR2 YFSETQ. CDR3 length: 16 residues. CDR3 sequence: CASSLDRSSGANVLTF. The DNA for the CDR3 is TGCGCCAGCAGCTTGGACAGAAGCTCTGGGGCCAACGTCCTGACTTTC.

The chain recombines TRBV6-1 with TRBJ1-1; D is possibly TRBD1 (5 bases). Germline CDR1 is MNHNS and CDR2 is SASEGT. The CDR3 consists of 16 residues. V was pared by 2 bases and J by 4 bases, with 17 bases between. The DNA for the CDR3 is TGTGCCAGCAGTGAATCTGTGGGGGGAGCCGGCACTGAAGCTTTCTTT. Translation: CASSESVGGAGTEAFF.

CDR3 sequence: CASSIPRYSYEQYF. CDR3 in DNA: TGTGCCAGTAGTATTCCCAGATACTCCTACGAGCAGTACTTC. This chain joins TRBV19 and TRBJ2-7, with no clear D. The CDR3 covers 14 residues. Deletions cut 3 bases from V and 0 bases from J, with 9 bases between. CDR1 LNHDA and CDR2 SQIVND come from the germline V gene (reference sequence).

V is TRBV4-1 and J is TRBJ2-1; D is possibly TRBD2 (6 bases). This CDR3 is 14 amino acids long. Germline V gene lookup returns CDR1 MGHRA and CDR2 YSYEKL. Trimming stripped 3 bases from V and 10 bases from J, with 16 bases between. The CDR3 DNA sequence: TGCGCCAGCAGCCAGCGCGCCCCGGGGGAAGAGCAGTTCTTC. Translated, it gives CASSQRAPGEEQFF.

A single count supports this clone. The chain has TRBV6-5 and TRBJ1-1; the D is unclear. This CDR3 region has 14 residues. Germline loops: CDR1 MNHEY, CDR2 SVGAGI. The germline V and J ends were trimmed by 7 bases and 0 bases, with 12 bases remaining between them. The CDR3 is CASKFRGMNTEAFF. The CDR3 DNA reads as TGTGCCAGCAAGTTCCGGGGAATGAACACTGAAGCTTTCTTT.

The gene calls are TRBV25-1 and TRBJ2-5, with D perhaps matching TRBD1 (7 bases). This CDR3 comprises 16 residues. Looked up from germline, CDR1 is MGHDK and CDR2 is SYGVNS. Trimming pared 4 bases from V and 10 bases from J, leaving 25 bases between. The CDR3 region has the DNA TGTGCCAGCAGTGGGGGGGACAGCGTTCGGGGCGAGGTCCAGTACTTC. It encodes CASSGGDSVRGEVQYF.

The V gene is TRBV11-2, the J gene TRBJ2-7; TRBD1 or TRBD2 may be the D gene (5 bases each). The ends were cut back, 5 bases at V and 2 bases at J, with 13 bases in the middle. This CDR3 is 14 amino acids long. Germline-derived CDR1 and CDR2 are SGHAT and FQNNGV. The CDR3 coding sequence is TGTGCCAGCAGCCGGGGCGGGCAGCCCTACGAGCAGTACTTC. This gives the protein CASSRGGQPYEQYF. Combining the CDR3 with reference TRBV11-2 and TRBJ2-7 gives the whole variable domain EAGVAQSPRYKIIEKRQSVAFWCNPISGHATLYWYQQILGQGPKLLIQFQNNGVVDDSQLPKDRFSAERLKGVDSTLKIQPAKLEDSAVYLCASSRGGQPYEQYFGPGTRLTVT.

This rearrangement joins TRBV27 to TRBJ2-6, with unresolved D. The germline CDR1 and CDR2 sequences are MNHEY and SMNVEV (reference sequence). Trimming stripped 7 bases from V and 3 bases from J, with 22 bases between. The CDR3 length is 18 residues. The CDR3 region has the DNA TGTGCCAGCACGACATACATTTTTGAGAGGCGTGGGGCCAACGTCCTGACTTTC. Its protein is CASTTYIFERRGANVLTF.

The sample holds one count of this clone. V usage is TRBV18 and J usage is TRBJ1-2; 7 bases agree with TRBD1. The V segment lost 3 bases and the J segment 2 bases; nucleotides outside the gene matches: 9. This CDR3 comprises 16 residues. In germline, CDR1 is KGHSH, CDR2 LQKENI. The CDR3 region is CASSPSTGSRNYGYTF. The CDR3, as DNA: TGTGCCAGCTCACCCTCGACAGGGTCTAGAAACTATGGCTACACCTTC.

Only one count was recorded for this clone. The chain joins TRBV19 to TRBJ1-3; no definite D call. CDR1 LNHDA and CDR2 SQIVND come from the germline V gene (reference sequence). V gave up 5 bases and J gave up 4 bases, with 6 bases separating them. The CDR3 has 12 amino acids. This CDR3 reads CASSGPGNTIYF. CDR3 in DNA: TGTGCCAGTAGTGGACCGGGAAACACCATATATTTT.